This T cell receptor (beta chain) was sequenced for a study of cytomegalovirus exposure and HLA in healthy donors. With 6 bases removed from V and 0 bases from J, the gap between germline ends came to 8 bases. CDR1 and CDR2 (germline): MNHEY, SVGAGI. The CDR3 has 13 amino acids. PCR primers comprised 60 Vbeta and 13 Jbeta primers. Measured with immunoSEQ multiplex PCR; TCRdb has only the in-frame clones, and not every one. This sample yields about 190,000 clones, of which 87% are seen a single time; 1.3% belongs to the top ten. For this clone: Antigen specificity is unknown.

Study-wide findings and caveats: The study recorded 164 TCR beta chains that were cytomegalovirus-associated. TCR beta chain V- and J-gene trimming was linked, in a later analysis, to a missense variant in DCLRE1C.

This clonotype was obtained from a man aged 25-40 years in good health and CMV-seronegative. The specimen sequenced was PBMCs. This sequence joins TRBV6-5 and TRBJ1-1; D not certain. The CDR3 is CASRRVVNTEAFF. DNA of the CDR3: TGTGCCAGCAGGAGAGTTGTGAACACTGAAGCTTTCTTT.